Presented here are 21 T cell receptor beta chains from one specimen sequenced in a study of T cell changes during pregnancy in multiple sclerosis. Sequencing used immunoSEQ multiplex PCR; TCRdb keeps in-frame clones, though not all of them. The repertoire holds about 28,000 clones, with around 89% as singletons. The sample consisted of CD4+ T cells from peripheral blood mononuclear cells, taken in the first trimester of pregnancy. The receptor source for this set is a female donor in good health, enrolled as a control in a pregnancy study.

CDR3 DNA sequence: TGTGCCAGCAGCCCGGGCCGAGGGCACCCTGGAAACACCATATATTTT. It translates to CASSPGRGHPGNTIYF. The chain couples TRBV7-2 to TRBJ1-3; unclear D gene. Germline values: CDR1 SGHTA, CDR2 FQGNSA. V lost 5 bases and J 2 bases, leaving 16 bases between the germline ends. The CDR3 has 16 residues.

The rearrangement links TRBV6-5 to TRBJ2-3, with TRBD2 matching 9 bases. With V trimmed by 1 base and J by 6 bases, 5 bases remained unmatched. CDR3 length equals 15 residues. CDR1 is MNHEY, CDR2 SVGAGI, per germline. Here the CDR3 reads CASSYWAGGGDTQYF. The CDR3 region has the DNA TGTGCCAGCAGTTACTGGGCGGGAGGGGGGGATACGCAGTATTTT.

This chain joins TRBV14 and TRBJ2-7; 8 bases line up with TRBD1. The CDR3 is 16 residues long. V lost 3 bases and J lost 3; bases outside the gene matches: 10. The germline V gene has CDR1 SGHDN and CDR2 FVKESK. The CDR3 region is CASSHSPTGDIYEQYF. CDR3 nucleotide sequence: TGTGCCAGCAGCCACTCCCCGACAGGGGACATCTACGAGCAGTACTTC.

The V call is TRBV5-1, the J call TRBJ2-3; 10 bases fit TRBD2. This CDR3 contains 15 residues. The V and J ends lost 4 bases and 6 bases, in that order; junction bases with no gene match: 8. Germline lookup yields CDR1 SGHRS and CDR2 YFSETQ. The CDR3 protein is CASSRSGGAADTQYF. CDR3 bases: TGCGCCAGCAGCCGAAGCGGGGGGGCCGCGGATACGCAGTATTTT. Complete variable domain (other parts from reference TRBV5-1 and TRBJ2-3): KAGVTQTPRYLIKTRGQQVTLSCSPISGHRSVSWYQQTPGQGLQFLFEYFSETQRNKGNFPGRFSGRQFSNSRSEMNVSTLELGDSALYLCASSRSGGAADTQYFGPGTRLTVL.

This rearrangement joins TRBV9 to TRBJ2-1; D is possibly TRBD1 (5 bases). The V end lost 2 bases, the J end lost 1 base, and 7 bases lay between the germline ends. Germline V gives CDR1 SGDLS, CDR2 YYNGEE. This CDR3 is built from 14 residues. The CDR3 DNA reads TGTGCCAGCAGCGTTAGGGGTTCCTACAATGAGCAGTTCTTC. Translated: CASSVRGSYNEQFF.

This chain's CDR3 is CASSIPQEEKLFF. Written as DNA, the CDR3 is TGTGCCAGCAGTATACCACAAGAAGAAAAACTGTTTTTT. The chain carries TRBV28 and TRBJ1-4; no reliable D call. Germline CDR1 is MDHEN and CDR2 is SYDVKM. This CDR3 contains 13 residues. Deletions cut 5 bases from V and 8 bases from J, with 12 bases between.

CDR3 residues: CASSPLAGQFQETQYF. The DNA for the CDR3 is TGTGCCAGCAGCCCACTAGCGGGCCAATTCCAAGAGACCCAGTACTTC. This chain joins TRBV9 and TRBJ2-5, with 9 bases identical to TRBD2. This CDR3 region has 16 residues. The germline V gene encodes CDR1 SGDLS and CDR2 YYNGEE. The ends lost 4 bases at V and 1 base at J; junction bases unmatched: 8.

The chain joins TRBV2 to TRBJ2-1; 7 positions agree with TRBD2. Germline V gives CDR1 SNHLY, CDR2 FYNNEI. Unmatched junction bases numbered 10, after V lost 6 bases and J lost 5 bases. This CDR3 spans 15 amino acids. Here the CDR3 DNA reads TGTGCCAGCAGATGGAAAGCGGGGCTCCACAATGAGCAGTTCTTC. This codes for CASRWKAGLHNEQFF.

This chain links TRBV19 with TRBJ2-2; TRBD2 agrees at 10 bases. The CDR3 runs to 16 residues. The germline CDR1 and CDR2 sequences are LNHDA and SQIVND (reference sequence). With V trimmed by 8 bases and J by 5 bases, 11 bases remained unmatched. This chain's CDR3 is CASRGGGLAPTGELFF. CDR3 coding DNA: TGTGCCAGTCGAGGAGGGGGACTAGCGCCAACCGGGGAGCTGTTTTTT.

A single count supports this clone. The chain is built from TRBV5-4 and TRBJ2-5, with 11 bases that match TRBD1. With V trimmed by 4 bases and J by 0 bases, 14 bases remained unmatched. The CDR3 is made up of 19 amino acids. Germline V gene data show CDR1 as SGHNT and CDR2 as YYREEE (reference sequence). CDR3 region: CASSPGFRDRGVYQETQYF. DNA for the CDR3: TGTGCCAGCAGCCCGGGATTCCGGGACAGGGGGGTGTACCAAGAGACCCAGTACTTC. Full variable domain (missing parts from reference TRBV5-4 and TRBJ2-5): ETGVTQSPTHLIKTRGQQVTLRCSSQSGHNTVSWYQQALGQGPQFIFQYYREEENGRGNFPPRFSGLQFPNYSSELNVNALELDDSALYLCASSPGFRDRGVYQETQYFGPGTRLLVL.

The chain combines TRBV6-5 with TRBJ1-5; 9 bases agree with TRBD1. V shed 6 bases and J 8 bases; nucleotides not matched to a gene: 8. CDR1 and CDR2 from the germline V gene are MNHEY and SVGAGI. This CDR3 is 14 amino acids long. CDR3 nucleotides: TGTGCCAGCAGGACAACAGGGGGCCGAGAGCCCCAGCATTTT. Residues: CASRTTGGREPQHF.

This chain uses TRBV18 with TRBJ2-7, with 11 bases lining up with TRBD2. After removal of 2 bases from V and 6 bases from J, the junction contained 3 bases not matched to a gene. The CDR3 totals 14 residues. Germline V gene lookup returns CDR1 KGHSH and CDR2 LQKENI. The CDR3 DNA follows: TGTGCCAGCTCACCAACTAGCGGGAGTTCCGAGCAGTACTTC. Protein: CASSPTSGSSEQYF.

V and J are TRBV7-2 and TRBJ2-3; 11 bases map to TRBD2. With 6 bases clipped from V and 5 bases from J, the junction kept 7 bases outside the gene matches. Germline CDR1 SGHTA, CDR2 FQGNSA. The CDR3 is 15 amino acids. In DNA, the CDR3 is TGTGCCAGCAGTATTAGCGGGGGGGCCGGAGATACGCAGTATTTT. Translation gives CASSISGGAGDTQYF. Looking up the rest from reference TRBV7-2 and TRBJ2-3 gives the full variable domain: GAGVSQSPSNKVTEKGKDVELRCDPISGHTALYWYRQSLGQGLEFLIYFQGNSAPDKSGLPSDRFSAERTGGSVSTLTIQRTQQEDSAVYLCASSISGGAGDTQYFGPGTRLTVL.

The DNA of the CDR3 is TGTGCCAGCACCATCATAGGGGGGAACACTGAAGCTTTCTTT. Its protein is CASTIIGGNTEAFF. The gene calls are TRBV28 and TRBJ1-1, with D perhaps TRBD1 (6 bases). Germline CDR1 is MDHEN and CDR2 is SYDVKM. Trimming shortened V by 7 bases and J by 1 base, and 13 bases separated the two germline ends. The CDR3 runs to 14 residues. The full variable domain, its missing parts supplied by reference TRBV28 and TRBJ1-1, is DVKVTQSSRYLVKRTGEKVFLECVQDMDHENMFWYRQDPGLGLRLIYFSYDVKMKEKGDIPEGYSVSREKKERFSLILESASTNQTSMYLCASTIIGGNTEAFFGQGTRLTVV.

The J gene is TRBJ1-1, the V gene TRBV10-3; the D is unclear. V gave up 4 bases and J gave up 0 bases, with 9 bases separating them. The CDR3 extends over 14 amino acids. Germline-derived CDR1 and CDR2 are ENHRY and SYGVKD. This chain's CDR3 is CAISGVGVNTEAFF. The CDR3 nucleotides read TGTGCCATCAGTGGGGTGGGCGTGAACACTGAAGCTTTCTTT.

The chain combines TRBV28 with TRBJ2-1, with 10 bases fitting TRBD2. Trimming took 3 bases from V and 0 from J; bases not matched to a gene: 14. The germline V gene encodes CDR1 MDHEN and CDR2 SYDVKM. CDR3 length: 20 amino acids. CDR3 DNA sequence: TGTGCCAGCAGTTTCGGGAGTTGGCTAGCGGGAGTTAACTCCTACAATGAGCAGTTCTTC. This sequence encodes CASSFGSWLAGVNSYNEQFF. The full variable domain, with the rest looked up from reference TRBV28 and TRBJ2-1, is DVKVTQSSRYLVKRTGEKVFLECVQDMDHENMFWYRQDPGLGLRLIYFSYDVKMKEKGDIPEGYSVSREKKERFSLILESASTNQTSMYLCASSFGSWLAGVNSYNEQFFGPGTRLTVL.

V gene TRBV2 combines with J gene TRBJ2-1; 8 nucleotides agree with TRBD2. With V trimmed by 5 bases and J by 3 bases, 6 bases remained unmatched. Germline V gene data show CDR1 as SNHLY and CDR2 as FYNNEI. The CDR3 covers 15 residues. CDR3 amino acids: CASSTSRGDYNEQFF. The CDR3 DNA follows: TGTGCCAGCAGTACCTCGCGGGGGGACTACAATGAGCAGTTCTTC.

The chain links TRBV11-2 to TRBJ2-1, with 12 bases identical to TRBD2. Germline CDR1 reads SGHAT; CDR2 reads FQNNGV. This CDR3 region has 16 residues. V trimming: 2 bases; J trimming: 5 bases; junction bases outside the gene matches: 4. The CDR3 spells CASSLLAGGRNNEQFF. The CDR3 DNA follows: TGTGCCAGCAGCTTACTAGCGGGGGGGCGGAACAATGAGCAGTTCTTC.

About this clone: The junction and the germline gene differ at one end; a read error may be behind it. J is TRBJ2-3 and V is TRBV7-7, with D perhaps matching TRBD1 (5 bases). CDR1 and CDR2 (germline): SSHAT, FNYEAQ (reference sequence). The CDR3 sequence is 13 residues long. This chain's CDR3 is CASSPGRGDTQYF. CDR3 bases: TGTGCTAGCAGCCCAGGAAGGGGAGATACGCAGTATTTT.

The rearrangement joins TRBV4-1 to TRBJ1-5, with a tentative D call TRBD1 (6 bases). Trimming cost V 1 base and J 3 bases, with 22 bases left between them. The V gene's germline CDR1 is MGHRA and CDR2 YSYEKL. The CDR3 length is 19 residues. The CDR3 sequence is CASSQVRQTGLPFNQPQHF. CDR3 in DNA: TGCGCCAGCAGCCAAGTGCGGCAGACAGGCTTGCCCTTCAATCAGCCCCAGCATTTT.

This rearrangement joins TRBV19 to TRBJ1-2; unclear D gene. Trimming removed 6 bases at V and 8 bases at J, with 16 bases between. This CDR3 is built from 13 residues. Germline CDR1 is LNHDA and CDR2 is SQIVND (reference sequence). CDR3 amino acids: CASRIAGIEGYTF. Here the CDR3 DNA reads TGTGCCAGTAGAATCGCGGGGATCGAGGGCTACACCTTC.